In its sample, the clone carrying this TCR beta chain was seen a few times. The data were obtained in a study of cytomegalovirus exposure and HLA in healthy donors. The PCR used 60 Vbeta and 13 Jbeta primers. The data were produced by immunoSEQ multiplex PCR, yet TCRdb's version contains in-frame clones alone and is incomplete. The sample consists of over 100,000 clones, 50% to 70% of them appearing once. Trimming left V 4 bases short and J 5 bases short, with 9 bases between. Per the germline V gene, CDR1 is MDHEN and CDR2 is SYDVKM. CDR3 length equals 12 residues. What was sequenced was PBMCs. The chain carries TRBV28 and TRBJ2-7; TRBD1 is a possible D gene (6 bases). The TCR sequence derives from a human donor in good health. Here the CDR3 DNA reads TGTGCCAGCAGTTCGGGACATGACGAGCAGTACTTC. Translating gives CASSSGHDEQYF.